Listed below are T cell receptor beta chains from one sample, sequenced in a study of identical twins. TCRdb analysed the 5' RACE reads with MiXCR anew, one entry per CDR3 protein. The repertoire holds roughly 690,000 distinct CDR3 sequences, with around 5.7% as singletons. The sample consisted of naive T cells sorted from blood. The receptors were gathered from a man younger than 35 in good health. The CDR3 runs from the conserved cysteine through the conserved F or W. Each record gives: D gene, clone size, J gene, V gene, CDR3 length, CDR3 DNA, CDR3 protein. A D gene is named only where the DNA matches it firmly. The listing skips clone size in some rows; elsewhere it reads once, few, many or a size class.

d_call: NA; clone_size: many; j_call: TRBJ1-1; v_call: TRBV7-9; cdr3_length: 14; cdr3_nt: TGTGCCAGCAGCTTACATCAGCGGAACACTGAAGCTTTCTTT; cdr3_aa: CASSLHQRNTEAFF
d_call: TRBD1; clone_size: few; j_call: TRBJ1-2; v_call: TRBV19; cdr3_length: 14; cdr3_nt: TGTGCCAGTAGTATGGACAGGGGGACCCCTGGCTACACCTTC; cdr3_aa: CASSMDRGTPGYTF
d_call: NA; clone_size: few; j_call: TRBJ2-1; v_call: TRBV12-3/TRBV12-4; cdr3_length: 15; cdr3_nt: TGTGCCAGCAGTTTAATGCAGGGGGGCTTCAATGAGCAGTTCTTC; cdr3_aa: CASSLMQGGFNEQFF
d_call: TRBD2; clone_size: few; j_call: TRBJ2-1; v_call: TRBV19; cdr3_length: 16; cdr3_nt: TGTGCCAGTAGTAAAAGGACTAGCGGGAGGTACAATGAGCAGTTCTTC; cdr3_aa: CASSKRTSGRYNEQFF
d_call: NA; clone_size: NA; j_call: TRBJ2-6; v_call: TRBV24-1; cdr3_length: 16; cdr3_nt: TGTGCCACCAGTGATTTGCCGAGGGCTGGGGCCAACGTCCTGACTTTC; cdr3_aa: CATSDLPRAGANVLTF
d_call: NA; clone_size: many; j_call: TRBJ1-4; v_call: TRBV9; cdr3_length: 15; cdr3_nt: TGTGCCAGCTCAGCGTCCACACACGACGACGAAAAACTGTTTTTT; cdr3_aa: CASSASTHDDEKLFF
d_call: NA; clone_size: few; j_call: TRBJ2-5; v_call: TRBV5-1; cdr3_length: 14; cdr3_nt: TGCGCCAGCAGCTTACGACCCCGCCAAGAGACCCAGTACTTC; cdr3_aa: CASSLRPRQETQYF
d_call: NA; clone_size: NA; j_call: TRBJ2-1; v_call: TRBV7-6; cdr3_length: 12; cdr3_nt: TGTGCCATTTCCTTAACCTACAATGAGCAGTTCTTC; cdr3_aa: CAISLTYNEQFF
d_call: NA; clone_size: few; j_call: TRBJ2-1; v_call: TRBV25-1; cdr3_length: 17; cdr3_nt: TGTGCCAGCAGTGATCATCTAGCCAATGGGGCCTACAATGAGCAGTTCTTC; cdr3_aa: CASSDHLANGAYNEQFF
d_call: TRBD2; clone_size: many; j_call: TRBJ2-3; v_call: TRBV4-3; cdr3_length: 16; cdr3_nt: TGCGCCAGCAGCCAAGTAGGACTAGCGGGAGCTGATACGCAGTATTTT; cdr3_aa: CASSQVGLAGADTQYF
d_call: TRBD2; clone_size: few; j_call: TRBJ2-5; v_call: TRBV5-6; cdr3_length: 17; cdr3_nt: TGTGCCAGCAGCGCAACCCATGGGACTAGCTCCGGGCTGTCCCAGTACTTC; cdr3_aa: CASSATHGTSSGLSQYF
d_call: NA; clone_size: many; j_call: TRBJ2-7; v_call: TRBV20-1; cdr3_length: 11; cdr3_nt: TGCAGTGCATCGGAATCCTACGAGCAGTACTTC; cdr3_aa: CSASESYEQYF
d_call: NA; clone_size: NA; j_call: TRBJ2-5; v_call: TRBV20-1; cdr3_length: 14; cdr3_nt: TGCAGTGCTGCCTTCAACCATGGCGGAGAGACCCAGTACTTC; cdr3_aa: CSAAFNHGGETQYF
d_call: TRBD2; clone_size: many; j_call: TRBJ2-1; v_call: TRBV24-1; cdr3_length: 16; cdr3_nt: TGTGCCACCAGTTCTGTTCGGGAGGGAAATTACAATGAGCAGTTCTTC; cdr3_aa: CATSSVREGNYNEQFF
d_call: NA; clone_size: many; j_call: TRBJ2-1; v_call: TRBV29-1; cdr3_length: 16; cdr3_nt: TGCAGCGTTGAAGGTAGTCTAGGCACGGGGTTCAATGAGCAGTTCTTC; cdr3_aa: CSVEGSLGTGFNEQFF
d_call: NA; clone_size: NA; j_call: TRBJ1-1; v_call: TRBV3-1; cdr3_length: 13; cdr3_nt: TGTGCCAGCAGCTCAATAGTGAACACTGAAGCTTTCTTT; cdr3_aa: CASSSIVNTEAFF
d_call: TRBD1; clone_size: few; j_call: TRBJ2-7; v_call: TRBV12-3/TRBV12-4; cdr3_length: 13; cdr3_nt: TGTGCCAGCAGCACGGGACAGGGTAGCGAGCAGTACTTC; cdr3_aa: CASSTGQGSEQYF
d_call: TRBD2; clone_size: many; j_call: TRBJ2-1; v_call: TRBV6-1; cdr3_length: 16; cdr3_nt: TGTGCCAGCAGCAAGCAACTAGCGGGAGGTTACAATGAGCAGTTCTTC; cdr3_aa: CASSKQLAGGYNEQFF
d_call: NA; clone_size: NA; j_call: TRBJ2-2; v_call: TRBV5-1; cdr3_length: 15; cdr3_nt: TGCGCCAGCAGCCCCTATGAAGGAGGGTCCGGGGAGCTGTTTTTT; cdr3_aa: CASSPYEGGSGELFF
d_call: NA; clone_size: few; j_call: TRBJ2-7; v_call: TRBV30; cdr3_length: 12; cdr3_nt: TGTGCCTGGGCTCCCTTTGGGAGCGGAAAGTACTTC; cdr3_aa: CAWAPFGSGKYF
d_call: NA; clone_size: many; j_call: TRBJ1-1; v_call: TRBV29-1; cdr3_length: 10; cdr3_nt: TGCAGCGTTGTGTCCACTGAAGCTTTCTTT; cdr3_aa: CSVVSTEAFF
d_call: NA; clone_size: few; j_call: TRBJ2-1; v_call: TRBV10-2; cdr3_length: 15; cdr3_nt: TGCGCCAGCAGTGAACGTCTAGCCCCAACTACTGAGCAGTTCTTC; cdr3_aa: CASSERLAPTTEQFF
d_call: NA; clone_size: many; j_call: TRBJ2-3; v_call: TRBV12-3/TRBV12-4; cdr3_length: 14; cdr3_nt: TGTGCCAGCAGTTTGGACCTGGTCCCAGATACGCAGTATTTT; cdr3_aa: CASSLDLVPDTQYF
d_call: NA; clone_size: many; j_call: TRBJ2-3; v_call: TRBV12-3/TRBV12-4; cdr3_length: 15; cdr3_nt: TGTGCCAGCAGTATTGTAGCGGCGGGCACAGATACGCAGTATTTT; cdr3_aa: CASSIVAAGTDTQYF
d_call: TRBD2; clone_size: NA; j_call: TRBJ2-1; v_call: TRBV19; cdr3_length: 17; cdr3_nt: TGTGCCAGTAGTATAGGCCCTAGCGGGAGGTTTGGGAATGAGCAGTTCTTC; cdr3_aa: CASSIGPSGRFGNEQFF
d_call: NA; clone_size: many; j_call: TRBJ2-2; v_call: TRBV30; cdr3_length: 15; cdr3_nt: TGTGCCTGGAGTGTACGGGGTGTTTCCGCCGGGGAGCTGTTTTTT; cdr3_aa: CAWSVRGVSAGELFF
d_call: NA; clone_size: many; j_call: TRBJ2-1; v_call: TRBV12-3/TRBV12-4; cdr3_length: 16; cdr3_nt: TGTGCCAGCAGTCCTCCCGACTCCAGCGTTTGGGATGAGCAGTTCTTC; cdr3_aa: CASSPPDSSVWDEQFF
d_call: TRBD2; clone_size: many; j_call: TRBJ2-1; v_call: TRBV24-1; cdr3_length: 16; cdr3_nt: TGTGCCACCAGTGACCCGAGCGGGAGGCACCACAATGAGCAGTTCTTC; cdr3_aa: CATSDPSGRHHNEQFF
d_call: NA; clone_size: few; j_call: TRBJ2-5; v_call: TRBV20-1; cdr3_length: 14; cdr3_nt: TGCAGTGCTAGATCGGACTATTCGACAGAGACCCAGTACTTC; cdr3_aa: CSARSDYSTETQYF
d_call: NA; clone_size: NA; j_call: TRBJ2-4; v_call: TRBV6-1; cdr3_length: 17; cdr3_nt: TGTGCCAGCAGGGCCCTCAGGGACCTTAGCTCCAAAAACATTCAGTACTTC; cdr3_aa: CASRALRDLSSKNIQYF
d_call: TRBD2; clone_size: NA; j_call: TRBJ2-1; v_call: TRBV6-1; cdr3_length: 13; cdr3_nt: TGTGCCAGCCGGGAGGGTACCTACAATGAGCAGTTCTTC; cdr3_aa: CASREGTYNEQFF
d_call: NA; clone_size: many; j_call: TRBJ2-5; v_call: TRBV20-1; cdr3_length: 12; cdr3_nt: TGCAGTGCCCTTGGAGAAGGGGAGACCCAGTACTTC; cdr3_aa: CSALGEGETQYF
d_call: TRBD2; clone_size: many; j_call: TRBJ2-1; v_call: TRBV12-3/TRBV12-4; cdr3_length: 15; cdr3_nt: TGTGCCAGCAGTTTCGGGCTAGCGGGAGTAGGTGAGCAGTTCTTC; cdr3_aa: CASSFGLAGVGEQFF
d_call: NA; clone_size: many; j_call: TRBJ2-1; v_call: TRBV5-5; cdr3_length: 16; cdr3_nt: TGTGCCAGCAGCTTGTTTCCGGGAGACTCCTACAATGAGCAGTTCTTC; cdr3_aa: CASSLFPGDSYNEQFF
d_call: NA; clone_size: many; j_call: TRBJ2-2; v_call: TRBV10-3; cdr3_length: 13; cdr3_nt: TGTGCCACGGGGACGGAGAACACCGGGGAGCTGTTTTTT; cdr3_aa: CATGTENTGELFF
d_call: TRBD2; clone_size: few; j_call: TRBJ2-1; v_call: TRBV12-3/TRBV12-4; cdr3_length: 14; cdr3_nt: TGTGCCAGCAACCCCCCCGGGGGGGACAACGAGCAGTTCTTC; cdr3_aa: CASNPPGGDNEQFF
d_call: NA; clone_size: many; j_call: TRBJ2-3; v_call: TRBV5-1; cdr3_length: 11; cdr3_nt: TGCGCCAGCATGCGCACAGATACGCAGTATTTT; cdr3_aa: CASMRTDTQYF
d_call: NA; clone_size: few; j_call: TRBJ2-4; v_call: TRBV4-3; cdr3_length: 14; cdr3_nt: TGCGCCAGCAGCCCTGTGGGGTCTGTCGGCATTCAGTACTTC; cdr3_aa: CASSPVGSVGIQYF
d_call: NA; clone_size: NA; j_call: TRBJ1-5; v_call: TRBV18; cdr3_length: 14; cdr3_nt: TGTGCCATCTCACCTGGACAGCCAAATCAGCCCCAGCATTTT; cdr3_aa: CAISPGQPNQPQHF
d_call: NA; clone_size: many; j_call: TRBJ2-2; v_call: TRBV27; cdr3_length: 15; cdr3_nt: TGTGCCAGCAGTTTATATCTGGGATCCACCGGGGAGCTGTTTTTT; cdr3_aa: CASSLYLGSTGELFF
d_call: TRBD2; clone_size: many; j_call: TRBJ2-1; v_call: TRBV6-5; cdr3_length: 15; cdr3_nt: TGTGCCAGCAGTTACTCGGGCGGGAGGTCTGGTGAGCAGTTCTTC; cdr3_aa: CASSYSGGRSGEQFF
d_call: NA; clone_size: NA; j_call: TRBJ2-3; v_call: TRBV21-1; cdr3_length: 15; cdr3_nt: TGTGCCAGCAGCAAAGCCAAGCTTAGCACAGATACGCAGTATTTT; cdr3_aa: CASSKAKLSTDTQYF
d_call: NA; clone_size: many; j_call: TRBJ1-4; v_call: TRBV12-3/TRBV12-4; cdr3_length: 11; cdr3_nt: TGTGCCAGCAGTTTACGGGAAAAACTGTTTTTT; cdr3_aa: CASSLREKLFF
d_call: TRBD2; clone_size: NA; j_call: TRBJ2-4; v_call: TRBV3-1; cdr3_length: 21; cdr3_nt: TGTGCCAGCAGCCAAGGTTCTCATGGACTAGCGGGATTCCTAGCCAAAAACATTCAGTACTTC; cdr3_aa: CASSQGSHGLAGFLAKNIQYF
d_call: TRBD2; clone_size: few; j_call: TRBJ2-2; v_call: TRBV20-1; cdr3_length: 17; cdr3_nt: TGCAGTGCGGAAACGGTCGGAGGGACTAGCGCCTACCGGGAGCTGTTTTTT; cdr3_aa: CSAETVGGTSAYRELFF
d_call: TRBD2; clone_size: many; j_call: TRBJ2-1; v_call: TRBV24-1; cdr3_length: 17; cdr3_nt: TGTGCCACCAGTGATTGGATGGTCGGGAGGGCCTCGGATGAGCAGTTCTTC; cdr3_aa: CATSDWMVGRASDEQFF
d_call: NA; clone_size: NA; j_call: TRBJ2-7; v_call: TRBV6-2/TRBV6-3; cdr3_length: 20; cdr3_nt: TGTGCCAGCAGTTACACGAGAGGAGAGGCAGGGCCCCTCTTGAACTACGAGCAGTACTTC; cdr3_aa: CASSYTRGEAGPLLNYEQYF
d_call: TRBD2; clone_size: NA; j_call: TRBJ2-1; v_call: TRBV15; cdr3_length: 17; cdr3_nt: TGTGCCACCAGCAGAGGAAGCGGACTAGCGGAGGACAATGAGCAGTTCTTC; cdr3_aa: CATSRGSGLAEDNEQFF